The sequence of this TCR beta chain was determined in a study of graft-versus-host responses after intestinal transplantation. V was shortened by 6 bases and J by 4 bases, with 15 bases between the two germline ends. Germline CDR1 MNHEY, CDR2 SVGAGI. The CDR3 totals 14 residues. The protocol was immunoSEQ multiplex PCR, while the TCRdb copy is restricted to in-frame clones and leaves out a portion. The sample lists approximately 12,000 clones, 85% to 95% occurring once. This specimen was PBMCs, taken 109 to 110 days after intestinal transplant. J is TRBJ1-2 and V is TRBV6-5, with D uncertain. This TCR was recovered from a human patient who received an intestinal transplant, so some T cells may come from the graft donor. The CDR3 here is CASRPGTGPYGYTF. DNA for the CDR3: TGTGCCAGCAGGCCGGGAACCGGGCCCTATGGCTACACCTTC.